This T cell receptor beta chain was profiled in a study of cytomegalovirus exposure and HLA in healthy donors. Findings of the study overall: Earlier findings revealed that most TCR beta V segments proved productive either about 87% or about 30% of the time. A later analysis reportedly identified an Asian-associated ancestry cluster as carrying fewer N-insertions than the approximately 620-donor mean.

The CDR3 is 16 amino acids. Germline assignment: CDR1 SGHDN and CDR2 FVKESK. With 2 bases clipped from V and 1 base from J, the junction kept 8 bases outside the gene matches. PCR involved 60 Vbeta and 13 Jbeta primers. TCRdb keeps only in-frame clones here, not all; method: immunoSEQ multiplex PCR. Counted here are over 85,000 clones, around 85% occurring once; the ten biggest clones make up 5.5% to 7%. Remarks on this clone: The antigen remains undetermined.

This rearrangement joins TRBV14 to TRBJ2-7; TRBD1 matches 7 bases. Material for sequencing was PBMCs. The clonotype comes from a young man in good health and CMV-seropositive. This CDR3 is CASSQSTGYWSYEQYF. CDR3 sequence (DNA): TGTGCCAGCAGCCAATCGACAGGGTATTGGTCCTACGAGCAGTACTTC.